This T cell receptor beta chain originates from a study of blood T cell repertoires in COVID-19. Study details: Samples taken during acute and convalescent COVID-19 were collected in the United States, Italy and Spain. PBMCs, B-cell-depleted T cells, or T cells were the source of the cDNA or gDNA that made up the material.

In the authors' workflow: It was from reference gene primer amplification that nucleated cell counts were estimated. Assay used: immunoSEQ multiplex PCR; TCRdb lists only in-frame clones, some missing. Clone size and V and J calls were adopted from that table, with D and trimming inferred from the DNA. The sample holds 160,000 or so clones; 80% to 90% are singletons and the top ten take 2.5% to 3.5%. The V gene lost 4 bases and the J gene lost 1 base, with 11 bases spanning the gap. This CDR3 spans 14 amino acids. Germline V lookup: CDR1 SGHNT, CDR2 YYREEE (reference sequence). Material: peripheral blood. The genes are TRBV5-4 and TRBJ1-1, with D maybe TRBD1 (5 bases). The receptor's source is a man between 60 and 70 years old with acute or convalescent COVID-19. The CDR3 sequence is CASSRGLQNTEAFF. In DNA form, the CDR3 reads TGTGCCAGCAGCCGGGGACTCCAGAACACTGAAGCTTTCTTT.